What follows are 4 T cell receptor beta chains derived from one specimen sequenced in a study of post-analysis software for immune sequencing data. Antigens for these TCRs are unknown. Unique molecular identifiers were carried by the TCR beta cDNA libraries. TCRdb ran MiXCR on the PCR reads and lists one entry per CDR3 protein. The data contain 800,000 to 950,000 distinct CDR3 sequences, around 50% of them singletons. Notes on the study in general: Relative to controls, patients had roughly five TRBV segments at higher frequency, with TRBV5-6, TRBV5-1 and TRBV20-1 among these.

The source material was blood. The receptor set was obtained from a girl between 5 and 17 years old with multiple sclerosis.

CDR3 protein: CASSLTGNAYEQYF. Written as DNA, the CDR3 is TGTGCCAGCAGCCTGACAGGTAACGCTTACGAGCAGTACTTC. This chain uses TRBV3-1 with TRBJ2-7, with a possible D match to TRBD1 (6 bases). Germline V gives CDR1 LGHDT, CDR2 YNNKEL (reference sequence). The CDR3 is 14 residues long. V lost 4 bases and J lost 4, with 14 bases in between.

This chain joins TRBV9 and TRBJ1-5, with D maybe TRBD1 (5 bases). The V gene lost 3 bases and the J gene lost 4 bases, with 14 bases spanning the gap. The CDR3 is 15 amino acids. In germline, CDR1 is SGDLS, CDR2 YYNGEE. The CDR3 bases are TGTGCCAGCAGCGAGAGGGGTCTCCAGAATCAGCCCCAGCATTTT. Its translation is CASSERGLQNQPQHF.

This chain uses TRBV12-3 or TRBV12-4 with TRBJ2-3; D is uncertain. This CDR3 has 13 residues. V lost 7 bases to trimming and J lost 5 bases, with 13 bases between them. CDR3 sequence (DNA): TGTGCCAGCACCCCTTGGAGTGGAGATACGCAGTATTTT. Protein sequence: CASTPWSGDTQYF.

This clonotype turned up a few times. V is TRBV29-1 and J is TRBJ2-5, with 11 positions matching TRBD2. Germline CDR1 and CDR2: SQVTM and ANQGSEA. Trimming removed 3 bases from V and 1 base from J; junction bases left unmatched: 10. The CDR3 extends over 17 amino acids. The CDR3 loop reads CSVERRLAGGPQETQYF. CDR3 nucleotide sequence: TGCAGCGTTGAGCGGAGGCTAGCGGGAGGACCCCAAGAGACCCAGTACTTC. Based on the CDR3 plus reference TRBV29-1 and TRBJ2-5, the full variable domain is SAVISQKPSRDICQRGTSLTIQCQVDSQVTMMFWYRQQPGQSLTLIATANQGSEATYESGFVIDKFPISRPNLTFSTLTVSNMSPEDSSIYLCSVERRLAGGPQETQYFGPGTRLLVL.